Listed here is a single TCR beta chain. Its antigen is still unknown. Individual cDNA molecules received unique molecular identifiers in the library. Each CDR3 protein gets one entry after TCRdb re-called the RACE reads with MiXCR. The table shows 150,000 to 200,000 distinct CDR3 sequences, with 13% to 15% occurring only once. This CDR3 is built from 15 residues. Per the germline V gene, CDR1 is SGHRS and CDR2 is YFSETQ. V lost 4 bases and J lost 7, with 18 bases in between. This sample stems from a study of human T cells and chemical hapten exposure. Study at large: Patients having alopecia areata, totalis or universalis were mostly female. Study-wide findings and caveats: Expanded TCRs were compared with controls, and the expanded TCRs formed significantly more large CDR3 similarity clusters.

Time point meaning: patch test 1, 2 weeks after DPC sensitization. Treatment specified: therapeutic diphenylcyclopropenone sensitization with weekly scalp DPC. The TCR comes from a woman aged 30 to 39 with alopecia areata. Some clones in this sample may be carry-over from other donors' samples. The input for sequencing was whole blood, taken in connection with sensitization to the hapten diphenylcyclopropenone (DPC). The chain couples TRBV5-1 to TRBJ2-1, with D possibly TRBD2 on 6 matching bases. DNA for the CDR3: TGCGCCAGCAGCCCCGGGACTGGGGGGAAAAATGAGCAGTTCTTC. Protein: CASSPGTGGKNEQFF.